Listed below are T cell receptor beta chains from one sample, sequenced in a study of beta chain features in type 1 diabetes. Produced via immunoSEQ multiplex PCR; TCRdb's table is partial and in-frame only. The table lists about 360,000 clones, around an eighth of them singletons. The sample consisted of naive CD4+ T cells from blood. These receptors were taken from a man aged 18 to 29 in good health. Both conserved end residues are part of each CDR3. Each record gives: D gene, J gene, V gene, clone size, CDR3 DNA, CDR3 protein. A D gene is named only where the DNA matches it firmly. Expanded clones are given a class, and other clones once, few, many or no size at all.

TRBD2	TRBJ2-1	TRBV9	NA	TGTGCCAGCAGCGCTTCGGGGACTAGCGTTAATGAGCAGTTCTTC	CASSASGTSVNEQFF
TRBD2	TRBJ2-3	TRBV7-2	NA	TGTGCCAGCAGTCGAGCGGGGGGCACAGATACGCAGTATTTT	CASSRAGGTDTQYF
NA	TRBJ2-7	TRBV19	NA	TGTGCCAGTTGGGACGGACTATCCTACGAGCAGTACTTC	CASWDGLSYEQYF
NA	TRBJ2-7	TRBV7-9	few	TGTGCCAGCAGCTTAATCCAGGGTAATGCCCTCGAGCAGTACTTC	CASSLIQGNALEQYF
NA	TRBJ2-7	TRBV28	NA	TGTGCCAGCAGTCGGGAGACCTACGAGCAGTACTTC	CASSRETYEQYF
TRBD1	TRBJ2-7	TRBV25-1	NA	TGTGCCAGCAGTGACACAGGGGGCTCCTACGAGCAGTACTTC	CASSDTGGSYEQYF
TRBD1	TRBJ2-7	TRBV7-2	few	TGTGCCAGCAGCTTAGCGGCGGGACAGGCGACCTACGAGCAGTACTTC	CASSLAAGQATYEQYF
NA	TRBJ1-5	TRBV4-1	few	TGCGCCAGCAGCCAAGAAGGGGGTTCGTGGCCCCAGCATTTT	CASSQEGGSWPQHF
TRBD1	TRBJ2-3	TRBV6-6	NA	TGTGCCAGCAGGGTGGACAGGATTAGCACAGATACGCAGTATTTT	CASRVDRISTDTQYF
NA	TRBJ2-5	TRBV4-3	NA	TGCGCCAGCAGCCAAGACCACGGGGAGACCCAGTACTTC	CASSQDHGETQYF
TRBD1	TRBJ1-1	TRBV6-6	NA	TGTGCCAGCAGACTGACAGGGTGGGCGGACACTGAAGCTTTCTTT	CASRLTGWADTEAFF
NA	TRBJ1-5	TRBV28	NA	TGTGCCAGCAGTTTTGGAGGGAGCAATCAGCCCCAGCATTTT	CASSFGGSNQPQHF
NA	TRBJ2-1	TRBV7-9	many	TGTGCCAGCAGTGTGACCCCGGGAAGCTCCTACAATGAGCAGTTCTTC	CASSVTPGSSYNEQFF
NA	TRBJ2-1	TRBV7-2	NA	TGTGCCAGCAGCTTAGGTCCCAGCAATGAGCAGTTCTTC	CASSLGPSNEQFF
NA	TRBJ2-7	TRBV19	few	TGTGCCAGTAGCCCCACAGGGTCTGGCTCCTACGAGCAGTACTTC	CASSPTGSGSYEQYF
NA	TRBJ1-5	TRBV7-8	NA	TGTGCCAGCAGCCCCGGGACACTAAATCAGCCCCAGCATTTT	CASSPGTLNQPQHF
NA	TRBJ2-5	TRBV29-1	few	TGCAGCGTGGGCGACAGGCTAGAGACCCAGTACTTC	CSVGDRLETQYF
TRBD2	TRBJ2-2	TRBV29-1	few	TGCAGCGTTAAAGGGGGACTAGACACCGGGGAGCTGTTTTTT	CSVKGGLDTGELFF